These 12 T cell receptor beta chains were all obtained from the same sample, sequenced in a study of T cell responses to AZD1222 COVID-19 vaccine. The table came from immunoSEQ multiplex PCR; TCRdb's copy has only in-frame clones and leaves some out. In the table there are 20,000 or so clones, 81% of which are singletons. This specimen consisted of peripheral blood, obtained 28 days after the second AZD1222 dose. These receptors came from an adult who received the AZD1222 COVID-19 vaccine.

This clone was seen a handful of times. The chain links TRBV3-1 (or the pseudogene TRBV3-2) to TRBJ1-3; unclear D gene. V was pared by 3 bases and J by 4 bases, with 10 bases between. In germline, CDR1 is LGHDT, CDR2 YNNKEL (reference sequence). The length of the CDR3 is 14 residues. CDR3 nucleotides: TGTGCCAGCAGCCAGGACTTATCCGGAAACACCATATATTTT. It specifies CASSQDLSGNTIYF.

The chain couples TRBV15 to TRBJ2-7; D is ambiguous. Germline V CDR1 and CDR2: LNHNV, YYDKDF (reference sequence). This CDR3 is built from 13 residues. V lost 0 bases and J lost 4, with 7 bases in between. CDR3 amino acids: CATSRDPGYEQYF. As DNA, the CDR3 is TGTGCCACCAGCAGAGATCCCGGGTACGAGCAGTACTTC.

This clone has only a few counts. The genes are TRBV2 and TRBJ1-5; 9 bases are shared with TRBD1. This CDR3 is built from 14 residues. After removal of 4 bases from V and 5 bases from J, the junction contained 3 bases not matched to a gene. Germline CDR1 and CDR2: SNHLY and FYNNEI. The CDR3 here is CASSATGGDQPQHF. The CDR3 DNA is TGTGCCAGCAGTGCGACAGGGGGAGATCAGCCCCAGCATTTT. Variable domain in full (rest from reference TRBV2 and TRBJ1-5): EPEVTQTPSHQVTQMGQEVILRCVPISNHLYFYWYRQILGQKVEFLVSFYNNEISEKSEIFDDQFSVERPDGSNFTLKIRSTKLEDSAMYFCASSATGGDQPQHFGDGTRLSIL.

The chain uses TRBV7-2 and TRBJ2-7; no reliable D call. Germline CDR1 reads SGHTA; CDR2 reads FQGNSA. There are 12 residues in the CDR3. V was clipped by 5 bases and J by 3 bases, with 8 bases between them. The CDR3 here is CASSREGYEQYF. The CDR3 DNA sequence: TGTGCCAGCAGCCGCGAAGGCTACGAGCAGTACTTC.

V usage is TRBV6-5 and J usage is TRBJ2-7; D is unresolved. Germline V gene data show CDR1 as MNHEY and CDR2 as SVGAGI. The length of the CDR3 is 10 residues. V lost 7 bases, J lost 4 bases, and 5 bases lay in between. The DNA for the CDR3 is TGTGCCAGCAACCAGTACGAGCAGTACTTC. It codes for CASNQYEQYF.

This chain links TRBV2 with TRBJ2-1; 8 bases agree with TRBD1. This CDR3 contains 16 residues. Germline V CDR1 and CDR2: SNHLY, FYNNEI. Germline trimming cut 5 bases from V and 4 bases from J; bases unmatched to any gene: 10. CDR3 nucleotides: TGTGCCAGCAGTCCGATCCAGGGGGCTAGGTACAATGAGCAGTTCTTC. It encodes CASSPIQGARYNEQFF.

V gene TRBV19 combines with J gene TRBJ1-2; 10 nucleotides match TRBD1. Germline assignment: CDR1 LNHDA and CDR2 SQIVND (reference sequence). The CDR3 loop spans 14 amino acids. V lost 2 bases and J lost 8; bases outside the gene matches: 5. CDR3 in amino acids: CASSISWTGGGYTF. CDR3 sequence (DNA): TGTGCCAGTAGTATATCTTGGACAGGGGGAGGCTACACCTTC.

The rearrangement links TRBV10-3 to TRBJ2-7, with 9 bases identical to TRBD1. After removal of 3 bases from V and 0 bases from J, the junction contained 9 bases not matched to a gene. The CDR3 totals 17 residues. Germline V lookup: CDR1 ENHRY, CDR2 SYGVKD. The CDR3 DNA is TGTGCCATCAGTGACTCCGGGACAGGGCCGAGCTCCTACGAGCAGTACTTC. Translated, it gives CAISDSGTGPSSYEQYF.

This clone was observed a single time. The gene calls are TRBV6-5 and TRBJ1-4; D unclear. CDR1 is MNHEY, CDR2 SVGAGI, per germline. V dropped 8 bases and J dropped 4 bases, with 14 bases sitting between them. The length of the CDR3 is 14 residues. CDR3 loop: CASATDLHNEKLFF. CDR3 DNA sequence: TGTGCCAGCGCAACAGATCTGCATAATGAAAAACTGTTTTTT.

The chain combines TRBV3-1 (or the pseudogene TRBV3-2) with TRBJ1-2; D unclear. The CDR3 covers 14 residues. Germline CDR1 LGHDT, CDR2 YNNKEL (reference sequence). Trimming took 0 bases from V and 6 from J, leaving 11 bases between them. CDR3 region: CASSQEDLANGYTF. CDR3 sequence (DNA): TGTGCCAGCAGCCAAGAGGACCTAGCGAATGGCTACACCTTC.

J is TRBJ2-7 and V is TRBV7-2, with no clear D. V was clipped by 0 bases and J by 2 bases, with 8 bases between them. CDR1 and CDR2 (germline): SGHTA, FQGNSA. The CDR3 loop spans 14 amino acids. CDR3 residues: CASSLAATTYEQYF. DNA of the CDR3: TGTGCCAGCAGCTTAGCCGCTACAACCTACGAGCAGTACTTC.

The V call is TRBV6-2 or TRBV6-3, the J call TRBJ1-5, with a possible D match to TRBD1 (5 bases). This CDR3 is built from 15 residues. The germline V gene encodes CDR1 MNHEY and CDR2 SVGEGT. Trimming left V 3 bases short and J 3 bases short, with 12 bases between. CDR3 residues: CASSYYGAYNQPQHF. Written as DNA, the CDR3 is TGTGCCAGCAGTTATTACGGGGCCTACAATCAGCCCCAGCATTTT.